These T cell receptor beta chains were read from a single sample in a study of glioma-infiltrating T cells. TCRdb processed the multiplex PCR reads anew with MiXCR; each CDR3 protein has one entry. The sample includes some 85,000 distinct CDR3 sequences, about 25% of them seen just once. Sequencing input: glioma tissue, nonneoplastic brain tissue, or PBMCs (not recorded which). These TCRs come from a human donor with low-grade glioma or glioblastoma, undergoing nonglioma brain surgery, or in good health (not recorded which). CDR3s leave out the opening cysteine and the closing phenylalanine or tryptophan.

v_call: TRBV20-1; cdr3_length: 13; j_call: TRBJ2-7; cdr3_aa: SARDPGAGAGEQY
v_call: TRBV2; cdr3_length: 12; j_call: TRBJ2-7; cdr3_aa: ASSSAERAYEQY
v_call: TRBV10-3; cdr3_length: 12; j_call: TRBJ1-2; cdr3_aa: AINRDGSNYGYT
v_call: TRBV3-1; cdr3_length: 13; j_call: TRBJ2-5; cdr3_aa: ASSHGTSGIWAQY
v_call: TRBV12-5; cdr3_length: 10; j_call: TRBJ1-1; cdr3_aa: ASGFSGNEAF
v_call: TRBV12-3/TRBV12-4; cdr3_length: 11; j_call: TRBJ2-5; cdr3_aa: ASSFTFGTTQY
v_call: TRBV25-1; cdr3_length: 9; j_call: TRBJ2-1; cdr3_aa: ASTSRDEQF
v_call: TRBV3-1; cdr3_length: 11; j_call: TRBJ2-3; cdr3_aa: ASSHDFPDTQY
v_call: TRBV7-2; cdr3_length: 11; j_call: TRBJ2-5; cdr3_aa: ASSFGKQETQY
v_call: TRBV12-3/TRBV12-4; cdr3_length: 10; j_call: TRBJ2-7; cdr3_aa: ASSSGLGEQY
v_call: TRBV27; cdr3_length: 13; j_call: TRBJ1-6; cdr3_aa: ASSLSGEATAPLH
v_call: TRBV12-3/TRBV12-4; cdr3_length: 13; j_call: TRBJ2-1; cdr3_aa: ASSPRAPSRNEQF
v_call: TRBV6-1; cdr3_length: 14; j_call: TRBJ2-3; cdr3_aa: ASRTLAGGPGDTQY
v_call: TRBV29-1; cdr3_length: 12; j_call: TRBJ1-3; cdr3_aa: SVETGISGNTIY
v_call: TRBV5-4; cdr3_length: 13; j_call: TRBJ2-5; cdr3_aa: ASSFDPSQGETQY
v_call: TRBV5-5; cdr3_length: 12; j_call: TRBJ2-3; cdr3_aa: ASSWSTRTDTRY
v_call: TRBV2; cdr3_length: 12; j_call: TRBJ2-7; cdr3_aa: ASSRRDVSYEQY
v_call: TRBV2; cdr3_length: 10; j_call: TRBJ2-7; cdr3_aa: ASMQAVYEQY
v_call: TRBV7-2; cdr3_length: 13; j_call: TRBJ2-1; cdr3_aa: ASRTSGTSYNEQF
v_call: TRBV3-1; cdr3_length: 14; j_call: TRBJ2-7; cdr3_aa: ASSQERLAGSYEQY